The rows below give T cell receptor beta chains drawn from one sample of a study of T cell responses to AZD1222 COVID-19 vaccine. The data were produced by immunoSEQ multiplex PCR, yet TCRdb's version contains in-frame clones alone and is incomplete. The top ten clones hold less than 35% of a sample with 75,000 to 95,000 clones, approximately 89% of them seen once. This sample comprised peripheral blood, obtained 28 days after the second AZD1222 dose. The receptor set was obtained from an adult who received the AZD1222 COVID-19 vaccine. Each CDR3 is given with its conserved first and last residue. A D gene is named only where the DNA matches it firmly.

>.|TRBV5-1|TRBJ2-3
TGCGCCAGCAGCTCAGGGCTCCGCCCGGGTGGGGCAGATACGCAGTATTTT
CASSSGLRPGGADTQYF
>.|TRBV6-4|TRBJ1-2
TGTGCCAGCACCAAGGACTCCTCTCTCAACTATGGCTACACCTTC
CASTKDSSLNYGYTF
>.|TRBV7-9|TRBJ2-1
TGTGCCAGCAGCTCAAGGCCTCTCAGGGACAATGAGCAGTTCTTC
CASSSRPLRDNEQFF
>.|TRBV2|TRBJ1-1
TGTGCCAGCAGTGAACGGCGGGCAGGGGCCCTGGGCACTGAAGCTTTCTTT
CASSERRAGALGTEAFF
>.|TRBV21-1|TRBJ2-2
TGTGCCAGCAGCTATGGTATTGGAGCCGGGAACACCGGGGAGCTGTTTTTT
CASSYGIGAGNTGELFF
>.|TRBV6-5|TRBJ1-6
TGTGCCAGCTTACCGGGACATATGTTTAATTCACCCCTCCACTTT
CASLPGHMFNSPLHF
>.|TRBV29-1|TRBJ2-7
TGCAGCGTTGGCGATTACGAGCAGTACTTC
CSVGDYEQYF
>.|TRBV7-9|TRBJ2-3
TGTGCCAGCAGCTTATCCGGCCGCACAGATACGCAGTATTTT
CASSLSGRTDTQYF
>TRBD1|TRBV28|TRBJ2-2
TGTGCCAGCAGTTTCCACCGGGACAGGGGACAAAGCGGGAACACCGGGGAGCTGTTTTTT
CASSFHRDRGQSGNTGELFF
>TRBD2|TRBV6-5|TRBJ2-5
TGTGCCAGCAGTTCCTCCCTGGCGGGAGTAGGGGAGACCCAGTACTTC
CASSSSLAGVGETQYF
>TRBD1|TRBV3-1/TRBV3-2|TRBJ2-3
TGTGCCAGCAGCCTTGGGACAGGGCGCACAGATACGCAGTATTTT
CASSLGTGRTDTQYF
>.|TRBV9|TRBJ2-7
TGTGCCAGCAGTCCAAGCCCCCCTGAGCTATCCTACGAGCAGTACTTC
CASSPSPPELSYEQYF
>.|TRBV5-1|TRBJ1-5
TGCGCCAGCAGCTTGGGCCACAATCAGCCCCAGCATTTT
CASSLGHNQPQHF
>TRBD2|TRBV6-5|TRBJ2-1
TGTGCCAGCAGTTACAAGGGACTAGGCCACAATGAGCAGTTCTTC
CASSYKGLGHNEQFF
>.|TRBV3-1/TRBV3-2|TRBJ1-5
TGTGCCAGCAGCCTCTTTAATCAGCCCCAGCATTTT
CASSLFNQPQHF
>.|TRBV4-1|TRBJ2-5
TGCGCCAGCAGCCAAGGCCGGCAGGGTCTCTTCCTCCAAGAGACCCAGTACTTC
CASSQGRQGLFLQETQYF